Below are 30 T cell receptor beta chains sequenced from a single sample in a study of T cells after yellow fever vaccination. TCRdb re-called the 5' RACE reads through MiXCR, storing one row per CDR3 protein. The sample consists of some 350,000 distinct CDR3 sequences, roughly 8.7% of them appearing once. This sample comprised PBMCs, obtained on the day of the first yellow fever vaccination. Receptor source: a man aged 18 to 29 who received the YFV17D yellow fever vaccine.

This clonotype has a count of ten or more. This rearrangement joins TRBV29-1 to TRBJ2-2, with D unresolved. Per germline, CDR1 SQVTM and CDR2 ANQGSEA. V shed 7 bases and J shed 4 bases, with 13 bases lying between them. CDR3 size: 13 residues. The CDR3 loop reads CSGSDPSTGELFF. The CDR3 DNA follows: TGCAGCGGCAGTGATCCCAGCACCGGGGAGCTGTTTTTT.

This clonotype was detected only a few times. V usage is TRBV7-3 and J usage is TRBJ2-3, with 8 bases identical to TRBD2. The CDR3 is made up of 16 amino acids. With V trimmed by 2 bases and J by 4 bases, 8 bases remained unmatched. Per the germline V gene, CDR1 is SGHTA and CDR2 is FQGTGA. The CDR3 coding sequence is TGTGCCAGCAGCTTAGTCCGCGGGGGGCCCCCAGATACGCAGTATTTT. It encodes CASSLVRGGPPDTQYF.

Here the CDR3 DNA reads TGTGCCAGCAGCGTCGGACGGGAAAAACTGTTTTTT. Translation: CASSVGREKLFF. The chain employs TRBV7-9 and TRBJ1-4; no clear D. The germline V and J ends were trimmed by 5 bases and 8 bases, with 9 bases remaining between them. CDR3 size: 12 residues. The germline V gene has CDR1 SEHNR and CDR2 FQNEAQ (reference sequence).

This clonotype was observed a few times. The chain joins TRBV7-9 to TRBJ2-7, with 8 bases aligning to TRBD1. V dropped 4 bases and J dropped 0; count of bases not matched to a gene: 2. The CDR3 has 14 residues. From germline, CDR1 is SEHNR and CDR2 FQNEAQ (reference sequence). The CDR3: CASSSDRASYEQYV. CDR3 nucleotides: TGTGCCAGCAGCTCGGACAGGGCCTCCTACGAGCAGTACGTC.

The rearrangement uses TRBV12-3 or TRBV12-4 and TRBJ1-1; D is uncertain. The V end lost 7 bases, the J end lost 5 bases, and 17 bases lay between the germline ends. This CDR3 spans 14 amino acids. The DNA of the CDR3 is TGTGCCAGCATTAGCGGGTGGCCCGGGACTGAAGCTTTCTTT. It translates to CASISGWPGTEAFF.

This clonotype was observed a few times. The V gene is TRBV4-1, the J gene TRBJ2-5; D is unresolved. Germline assignment: CDR1 MGHRA and CDR2 YSYEKL. V lost 3 bases to trimming and J lost 2 bases, with 16 bases between them. This CDR3 is built from 16 residues. CDR3 DNA sequence: TGCGCCAGCAGCCAGCTCAGATTAGATGGTCAAGAGACCCAGTACTTC. Its protein is CASSQLRLDGQETQYF.

Many counts were recorded for this clonotype. The V call is TRBV7-2, the J call TRBJ2-7; 7 bases fit TRBD1. This CDR3 spans 13 amino acids. Trimming cost V 5 bases and J 4 bases; bases outside gene matches: 5. The germline V gene has CDR1 SGHTA and CDR2 FQGNSA. The CDR3 region has the DNA TGTGCCAGCAGCCTGACAGGGATGTACGAGCAGTACTTC. Translated, it gives CASSLTGMYEQYF. Full variable domain (missing parts from reference TRBV7-2 and TRBJ2-7): GAGVSQSPSNKVTEKGKDVELRCDPISGHTALYWYRQSLGQGLEFLIYFQGNSAPDKSGLPSDRFSAERTGGSVSTLTIQRTQQEDSAVYLCASSLTGMYEQYFGPGTRLTVT.

V is TRBV7-6 and J is TRBJ2-3; 11 bases are shared with TRBD2. CDR3 size: 17 residues. The V gene end was trimmed by 2 bases and the J gene end by 2 bases; junction bases not matched to a gene: 6. In germline, CDR1 is SGHVS, CDR2 FNYEAQ. The CDR3 spells CASSLWGLAVATDTQYF. In DNA, the CDR3 is TGTGCCAGCAGCTTATGGGGACTAGCGGTCGCCACAGATACGCAGTATTTT.

The V call is TRBV2, the J call TRBJ2-5; D might be TRBD1 (6 bases). CDR3 size: 14 residues. Trimming took off 6 bases at V and 5 bases at J, with 16 bases between the two ends. In germline, CDR1 is SNHLY, CDR2 FYNNEI. The CDR3 spells CASSTGQLMETQYF. The CDR3 DNA reads TGTGCCAGCAGCACTGGACAGCTTATGGAGACCCAGTACTTC.

The CDR3 DNA is TGCGCCAGCAGCTTGGCAGGGGAGGTTGGAGCTTTCTTT. Residues: CASSLAGEVGAFF. V is TRBV5-1 and J is TRBJ1-1; D perhaps matches TRBD1 (6 bases). The V gene lost 0 bases and the J gene lost 10 bases, with 13 bases spanning the gap. CDR1 and CDR2 from the germline V gene are SGHRS and YFSETQ. CDR3 length equals 13 residues.

Ten or more counts support this clonotype. This chain joins TRBV5-5 and TRBJ1-1; 9 nucleotides line up with TRBD1. Germline V gives CDR1 SGHKS, CDR2 YYEKEE (reference sequence). V shed 1 base and J 7 bases; nucleotides not matched to a gene: 8. This CDR3 has 15 residues. This CDR3 reads CASSLLGQGIVEAFF. DNA for the CDR3: TGTGCCAGCAGCTTGCTAGGACAGGGGATCGTTGAAGCTTTCTTT.

This chain links TRBV6-5 with TRBJ2-1; 7 nucleotides agree with TRBD1. The V segment lost 8 bases and the J segment 10 bases; nucleotides outside the gene matches: 11. This CDR3 comprises 13 residues. Looked up from germline, CDR1 is MNHEY and CDR2 is SVGAGI. CDR3 sequence (DNA): TGTGCCAGCCGGGACAGAGCACGTCGAGAGCAGTTCTTC. Protein sequence: CASRDRARREQFF.

This clonotype has a count of ten or more. The V call is TRBV6-2 or TRBV6-3, the J call TRBJ2-3; the match to TRBD2 covers 12 bases. This CDR3 has 17 amino acids. Germline CDR1 and CDR2: MNHEY and SVGEGT. The V gene end was trimmed by 0 bases and the J gene end by 5 bases; junction bases not matched to a gene: 6. The chain's CDR3 is CASSYSGLAGLRDTQYF. The CDR3 nucleotides read TGTGCCAGCAGTTACTCGGGACTAGCGGGCCTCAGAGATACGCAGTATTTT.

V gene TRBV5-1 combines with J gene TRBJ1-5; 7 bases agree with TRBD1. CDR1 is SGHRS and CDR2 is YFSETQ in the germline V gene. V was pared by 4 bases and J by 3 bases, with 4 bases of the junction left unmatched. The CDR3 contains 14 residues. CDR3 bases: TGCGCCAGCAGCGTCGGGACAGTCAATCAGCCCCAGCATTTT. Translation gives CASSVGTVNQPQHF.

There are many counts of this clonotype. The V gene is TRBV12-3 or TRBV12-4, the J gene TRBJ2-2; D might be TRBD1 (5 bases). The V and J ends lost 5 bases and 5 bases respectively, with 15 bases between them. This CDR3 has 15 residues. The CDR3 loop reads CASSPTTVTTGELFF. The CDR3 DNA reads TGTGCCAGCAGTCCGACGACAGTGACGACCGGGGAGCTGTTTTTT.

This sequence joins TRBV25-1 and TRBJ2-1; D is undetermined. Germline V lookup: CDR1 MGHDK, CDR2 SYGVNS. The CDR3 loop spans 13 amino acids. Between the trimmed V and J ends, which lost 7 bases and 0 bases, there was a span of 7 bases. The CDR3 DNA reads TGTGCCAGCACAGTGAGCTCCTACAATGAGCAGTTCTTC. Translating gives CASTVSSYNEQFF.

The rearrangement links TRBV10-3 to TRBJ1-1; D perhaps matches TRBD1 (6 bases). The germline V and J ends were trimmed by 4 bases and 8 bases, with 8 bases remaining between them. This CDR3 contains 11 residues. Per the germline V gene, CDR1 is ENHRY and CDR2 is SYGVKD. CDR3 DNA: TGTGCCATCAGTGCGGGGGCAGAAGCTTTCTTT. Translating gives CAISAGAEAFF.

This clonotype was counted ten times or more. As DNA, the CDR3 is TGTGCCAGCAGCCCCACCGGGGGGTACACTGAAGCTTTCTTT. Protein product: CASSPTGGYTEAFF. This chain joins TRBV5-4 and TRBJ1-1; TRBD1 might be the D (5 bases). Germline lookup yields CDR1 SGHNT and CDR2 YYREEE (reference sequence). CDR3 length: 14 residues. Trimming removed 4 bases at V and 3 bases at J, with 13 bases between.

This clonotype was counted ten times or more. V and J are TRBV4-3 and TRBJ2-6; unclear D gene. CDR1 and CDR2 from the germline V gene are LGHNA and YSLEER. Trimming stripped 6 bases from V and 2 bases from J, with 5 bases between. The CDR3 loop spans 13 amino acids. The CDR3 sequence: CASSPTGANVLTF. The CDR3 coding sequence is TGCGCCAGCAGTCCCACTGGGGCCAACGTCCTGACTTTC.

The chain employs TRBV18 and TRBJ2-4; D is possibly TRBD2 (6 bases). Trimming shortened V by 3 bases and J by 1 base, and 7 bases separated the two germline ends. There are 14 residues in the CDR3. Germline V gene sequence: CDR1 KGHSH, CDR2 LQKENI. The CDR3 nucleotides are TGTGCCAGCTCACCCAGCGGGGCCAAAAACATTCAGTACTTC. Translating it yields CASSPSGAKNIQYF.

This clonotype was counted between two and nine times. This chain joins TRBV5-1 and TRBJ2-5; D remains unclear. CDR1 and CDR2 (germline): SGHRS, YFSETQ. V gave up 4 bases and J gave up 1 base, with 14 bases separating them. CDR3 length equals 15 residues. This chain's CDR3 is CASSPQGRVQETQYF. The CDR3 nucleotides read TGCGCCAGCAGCCCGCAAGGTCGGGTCCAAGAGACCCAGTACTTC.

This clonotype was detected once. The V gene is TRBV7-9, the J gene TRBJ2-7, with TRBD1 matching over 8 bases. The CDR3 length is 16 residues. Germline CDR1 is SEHNR and CDR2 is FQNEAQ (reference sequence). V dropped 5 bases and J dropped 0; count of bases not matched to a gene: 9. DNA for the CDR3: TGTGCCAGCAGCCCATTACCGGGACAGGACTCCTACGAGCAGTACGTC. This translates into CASSPLPGQDSYEQYV.

This clonotype has at least ten counts. J is TRBJ1-4 and V is TRBV20-1, with D unclear. CDR1 is DFQATT, CDR2 SNEGSKA, per germline (reference sequence). This CDR3 is built from 12 residues. V was shortened by 6 bases and J by 6 bases, with 11 bases between the two germline ends. The chain's CDR3 is CSAPDRDEKLFF. The CDR3 DNA reads TGCAGTGCCCCGGACCGAGATGAAAAACTGTTTTTT.

The CDR3 region is CASTWFCYEQYV. The CDR3 DNA follows: TGTGCCAGCACCTGGTTCTGTTACGAGCAGTACGTC. V and J are TRBV7-3 and TRBJ2-7, with unresolved D. The V end lost 7 bases, the J end lost 4 bases, and 11 bases lay between the germline ends. The CDR3 has 12 residues. Germline V CDR1 and CDR2: SGHTA, FQGTGA.

This clonotype has at least ten counts. The rearrangement links TRBV5-6 to TRBJ2-6, with D uncertain. V gave up 4 bases and J gave up 1 base, with 9 bases separating them. CDR3 length: 15 amino acids. Germline CDR1 reads SGHDT; CDR2 reads YYEEEE. CDR3 residues: CASSGTNSGANVLTF. The CDR3, as DNA: TGTGCCAGCAGCGGTACTAATTCTGGGGCCAACGTCCTGACTTTC.

Only a few counts were recorded for this clonotype. The V and J genes are TRBV6-1 and TRBJ1-2; maybe TRBD1 (5 bases). Germline CDR1 MNHNS, CDR2 SASEGT. Trimming took off 5 bases at V and 6 bases at J, with 13 bases between the two ends. This CDR3 contains 13 residues. The CDR3 nucleotides are TGTGCCAGCAGTCAGGGACGGCGGGATGGCTACACCTTC. Translated, it gives CASSQGRRDGYTF.

The sample holds a few counts of this clonotype. This rearrangement joins TRBV6-1 to TRBJ2-2; the match to TRBD1 covers 8 bases. CDR1 and CDR2 (germline): MNHNS, SASEGT. This CDR3 comprises 14 residues. Unmatched junction bases numbered 5, after V lost 6 bases and J lost 5 bases. CDR3 in amino acids: CASSPGQETGELFF. The CDR3 region has the DNA TGTGCCAGCAGCCCGGGACAGGAAACCGGGGAGCTGTTTTTT.

The V call is TRBV29-1, the J call TRBJ2-7; D is tentatively TRBD1 or TRBD2 (5 bases each). Germline CDR1 SQVTM, CDR2 ANQGSEA. The germline V and J ends were trimmed by 6 bases and 6 bases, with 15 bases remaining between them. The CDR3 extends over 12 amino acids. The CDR3 sequence: CSVWGISSEQYF. The CDR3 DNA reads TGCAGCGTGTGGGGGATAAGCTCCGAGCAGTACTTC.

Written as DNA, the CDR3 is TGTGCCAGCACCTTGTACGGTGGAACAGATACGCAGTATTTT. This codes for CASTLYGGTDTQYF. V is TRBV13 and J is TRBJ2-3, with D unresolved. The V and J ends lost 7 bases and 3 bases respectively, with 14 bases between them. CDR3 size: 14 residues. Germline CDR1 PRHDT, CDR2 FYEKMQ (reference sequence).

In this sample, this clonotype turned up many times. V is TRBV18 and J is TRBJ2-3; D may be TRBD1 or TRBD2 (5 bases each). V was trimmed by 2 bases and J by 6 bases, leaving 6 bases between them. CDR1 and CDR2 from the germline V gene are KGHSH and LQKENI. This CDR3 comprises 12 residues. The CDR3 protein is CASSPGTDTQYF. The DNA of the CDR3 is TGTGCCAGCTCACCAGGGACGGATACGCAGTATTTT.